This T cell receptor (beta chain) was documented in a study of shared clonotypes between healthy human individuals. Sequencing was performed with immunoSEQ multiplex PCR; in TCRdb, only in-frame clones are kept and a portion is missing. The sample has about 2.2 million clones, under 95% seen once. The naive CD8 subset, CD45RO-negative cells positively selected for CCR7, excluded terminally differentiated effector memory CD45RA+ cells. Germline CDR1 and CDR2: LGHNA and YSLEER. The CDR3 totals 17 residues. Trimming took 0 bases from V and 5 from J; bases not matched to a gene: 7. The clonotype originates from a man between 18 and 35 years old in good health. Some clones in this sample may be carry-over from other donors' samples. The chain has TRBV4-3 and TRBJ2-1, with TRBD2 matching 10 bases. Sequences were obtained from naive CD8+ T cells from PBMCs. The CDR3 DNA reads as TGCGCCAGCAGCCAAGATCCCACTAGCGGGGAAAACAATGAGCAGTTCTTC. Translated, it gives CASSQDPTSGENNEQFF.